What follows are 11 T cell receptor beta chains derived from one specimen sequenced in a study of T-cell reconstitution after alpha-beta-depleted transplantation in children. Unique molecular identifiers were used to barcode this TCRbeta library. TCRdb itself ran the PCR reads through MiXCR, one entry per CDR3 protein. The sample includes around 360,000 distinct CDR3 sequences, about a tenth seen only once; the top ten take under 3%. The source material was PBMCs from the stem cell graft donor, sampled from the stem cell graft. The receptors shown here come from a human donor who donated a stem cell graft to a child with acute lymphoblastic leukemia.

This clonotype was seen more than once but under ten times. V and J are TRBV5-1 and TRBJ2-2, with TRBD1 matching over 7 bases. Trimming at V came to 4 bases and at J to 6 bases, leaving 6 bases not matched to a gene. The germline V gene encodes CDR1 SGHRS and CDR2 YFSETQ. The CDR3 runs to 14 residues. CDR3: CASSERQGPGELFF. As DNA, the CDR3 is TGCGCCAGCAGCGAGAGACAGGGTCCCGGGGAGCTGTTTTTT.

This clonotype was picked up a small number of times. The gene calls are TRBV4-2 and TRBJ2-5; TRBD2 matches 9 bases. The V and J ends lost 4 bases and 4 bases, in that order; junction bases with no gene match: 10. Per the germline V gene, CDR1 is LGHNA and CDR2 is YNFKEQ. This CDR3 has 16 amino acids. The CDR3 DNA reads TGTGCCAGCAGCCCCCGGCTAGCGGGATCCCGAGAGACCCAGTACTTC. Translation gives CASSPRLAGSRETQYF.

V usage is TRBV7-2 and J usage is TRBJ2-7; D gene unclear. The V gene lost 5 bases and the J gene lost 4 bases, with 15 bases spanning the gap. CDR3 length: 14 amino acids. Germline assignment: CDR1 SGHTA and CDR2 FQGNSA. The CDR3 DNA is TGTGCCAGCAGCCCCTACCCACTGCAGTACGAGCAGTACTTC. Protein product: CASSPYPLQYEQYF.

The DNA for the CDR3 is TGTGCCATCAGTGGGACTAGCGGGGCTGATGAGCAGTTCTTC. Translation: CAISGTSGADEQFF. The rearrangement joins TRBV10-3 to TRBJ2-1, with TRBD2 identical over 12 bases. The germline V gene has CDR1 ENHRY and CDR2 SYGVKD. The length of the CDR3 is 14 residues. Unmatched junction bases numbered 3, after V lost 4 bases and J lost 8 bases.

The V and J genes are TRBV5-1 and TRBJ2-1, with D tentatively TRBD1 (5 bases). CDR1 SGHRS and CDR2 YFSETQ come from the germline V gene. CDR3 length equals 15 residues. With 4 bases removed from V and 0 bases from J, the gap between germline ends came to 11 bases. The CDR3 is CASSPGYSSYNEQFF. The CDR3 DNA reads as TGCGCCAGCAGCCCAGGGTACTCCTCCTACAATGAGCAGTTCTTC.

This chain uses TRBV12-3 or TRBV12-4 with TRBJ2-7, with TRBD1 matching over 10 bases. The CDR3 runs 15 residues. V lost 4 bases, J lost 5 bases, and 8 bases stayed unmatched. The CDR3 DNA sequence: TGTGCCAGCAGTTACCGGACAGGGGGAAAGGACGAGCAGTACTTC. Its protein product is CASSYRTGGKDEQYF.

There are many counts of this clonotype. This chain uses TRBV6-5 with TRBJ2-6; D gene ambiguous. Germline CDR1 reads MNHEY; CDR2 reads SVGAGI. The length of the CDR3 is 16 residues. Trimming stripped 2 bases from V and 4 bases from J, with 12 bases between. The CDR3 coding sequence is TGTGCCAGCAGTTACCAAACCGTCTCCGGGGCCAACGTCCTGACTTTC. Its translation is CASSYQTVSGANVLTF.

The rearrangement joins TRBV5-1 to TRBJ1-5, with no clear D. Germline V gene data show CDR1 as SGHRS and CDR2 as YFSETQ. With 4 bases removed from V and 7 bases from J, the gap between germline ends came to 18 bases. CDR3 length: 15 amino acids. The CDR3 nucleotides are TGCGCCAGCAGCCTCGAGGGTCGCGGGTTGCAGCCCCAGCATTTT. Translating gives CASSLEGRGLQPQHF.

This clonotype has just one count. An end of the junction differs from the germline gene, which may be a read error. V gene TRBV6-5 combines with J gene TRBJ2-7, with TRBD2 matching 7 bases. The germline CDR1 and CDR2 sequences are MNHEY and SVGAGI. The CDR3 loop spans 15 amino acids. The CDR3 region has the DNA TGTGCCAGCAGTTACGAGGGAGGGAAGAGTGGCGAGCAGCACTTC. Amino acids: CASSYEGGKSGEQHF.

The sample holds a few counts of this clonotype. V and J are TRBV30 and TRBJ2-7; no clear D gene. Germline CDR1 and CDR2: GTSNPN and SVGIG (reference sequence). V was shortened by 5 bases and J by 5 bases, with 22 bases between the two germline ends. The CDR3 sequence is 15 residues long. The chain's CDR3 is CAWSFTAGLRNEQYF. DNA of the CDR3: TGTGCCTGGTCCTTTACGGCTGGGCTAAGGAACGAGCAGTACTTC.

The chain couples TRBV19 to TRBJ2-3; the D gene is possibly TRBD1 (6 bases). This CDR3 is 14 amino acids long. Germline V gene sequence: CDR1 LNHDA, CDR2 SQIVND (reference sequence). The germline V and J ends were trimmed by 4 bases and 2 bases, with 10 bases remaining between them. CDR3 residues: CASSTGQLTDTQYF. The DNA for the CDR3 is TGTGCCAGTAGTACCGGACAGCTCACAGATACGCAGTATTTT.